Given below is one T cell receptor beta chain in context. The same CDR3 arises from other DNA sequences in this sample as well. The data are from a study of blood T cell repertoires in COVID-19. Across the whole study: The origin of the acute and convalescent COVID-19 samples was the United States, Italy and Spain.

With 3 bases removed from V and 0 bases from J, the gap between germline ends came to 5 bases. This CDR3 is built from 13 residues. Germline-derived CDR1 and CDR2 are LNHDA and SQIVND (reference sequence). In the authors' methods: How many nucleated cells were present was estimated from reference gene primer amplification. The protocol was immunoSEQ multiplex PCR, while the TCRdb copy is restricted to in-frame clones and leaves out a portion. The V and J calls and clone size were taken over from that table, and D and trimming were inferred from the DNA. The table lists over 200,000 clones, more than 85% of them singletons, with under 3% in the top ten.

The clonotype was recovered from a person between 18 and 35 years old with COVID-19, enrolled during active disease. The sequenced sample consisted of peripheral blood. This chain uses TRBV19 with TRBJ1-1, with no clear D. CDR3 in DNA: TGTGCCAGTAGTATTACGGTGAACACTGAAGCTTTCTTT. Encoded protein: CASSITVNTEAFF.